One T cell receptor beta chain is described in this entry. Its antigen is not identified. Sequencing was performed with immunoSEQ multiplex PCR; in TCRdb, only in-frame clones are kept and a portion is missing. The sample has fewer than 50,000 clones, 85% to 90% seen once; the top ten hold 5.9%. Germline loops: CDR1 MDHEN, CDR2 SYDVKM. The CDR3 is 18 amino acids. Trimming stripped 3 bases from V and 3 bases from J, with 23 bases between. The sample belongs to a study of T cell clonotyping in hematopoietic cell transplantation. Study-wide results and caveats: Few recipient clonotypes overlapped donors; over 95% were de novo at given depth.

Regarding time point: recipient sample about 28 days before transplant, after cytoreduction. J is TRBJ1-1 and V is TRBV28; D may be TRBD1 (6 bases). Sequencing used peripheral blood mononuclear cells, obtained before stem cell transplant. This clonotype was sampled from a man in his sixties with biphenotypic leukemia. Some clones in this sample may be carry-over from other donors' samples. The CDR3 sequence: CASSLNLGGFPLDTEAFF. CDR3 DNA sequence: TGTGCCAGCAGTTTGAATTTAGGGGGGTTCCCCCTGGACACTGAAGCTTTCTTT.